What follows is one TCR beta chain and its context. Use of 60 Vbeta and 13 Jbeta primers characterized the PCR. Sequencing used immunoSEQ multiplex PCR; TCRdb keeps in-frame clones, though not all of them. The sample records 90,000 to 120,000 clones, roughly 80% being singletons. This sample is drawn from a study of cytomegalovirus exposure and HLA in healthy donors. The CDR3 covers 13 residues. Trimming took 10 bases from V and 8 from J, leaving 18 bases between them. Per the germline V gene, CDR1 is ENHRY and CDR2 is SYGVKD. This chain uses TRBV10-3 with TRBJ2-1; perhaps TRBD1 as D (6 bases). The TCR was taken from a man younger than 45 in good health and CMV-seropositive. The sequenced material came from PBMCs. CDR3: CASEGELGDEQFF. The CDR3 region has the DNA TGTGCCAGCGAGGGGGAGTTGGGGGATGAGCAGTTCTTC.